A selection of T cell receptor beta chains follows, all from one sample in a study of T cell repertoires in cytomegalovirus infection. The antigens of these receptors remain unknown. Using its own MiXCR run on the reads, TCRdb lists one record per CDR3 protein. Among about half a million distinct CDR3 sequences listed, roughly a third were seen once. Sequenced material: cultured PBMCs, taken from culture after CMV antigen stimulation. The source is a human donor in good health (CMV status not recorded). Some clones in this sample may be carry-over from other donors' samples. Each CDR3 is given with its conserved first and last residue. A D gene is named only where the DNA matches it firmly. Size tells how often a clone was seen (once, few, many) or the class of an expanded clone, and some rows leave it out.

clone_size,d_call,j_call,v_call,cdr3_nt,cdr3_aa
-,TRBD1,TRBJ1-1,TRBV4-2,TGTGCCAGCAGCAAAGGACAGGGATGGGACACTGAAGCTTTCTTT,CASSKGQGWDTEAFF
-,-,TRBJ2-2,TRBV10-3,TGTGCCATCGGAGGGACCGGGGTCCGGGGCACCGGGGAGCTGTTTTTT,CAIGGTGVRGTGELFF
-,TRBD2,TRBJ2-1,TRBV6-1,TGTGCCAGCAGCTATACTAGCGGGAGTGCTAATGAGCAGTTCTTC,CASSYTSGSANEQFF
many,TRBD2,TRBJ2-5,TRBV7-2,TGTGCCAGCAGCTGGGGACTAGCGGGACAAGAGACCCAGTACTTC,CASSWGLAGQETQYF
few,TRBD1,TRBJ1-5,TRBV7-9,TGTGCCAGCAGCTTTGCAGGGGGCCCCTATAGCAATCAGCCCCAGCATTTT,CASSFAGGPYSNQPQHF
-,-,TRBJ1-4,TRBV28,TGTGCCAGCAGTTTAGGGTTTTCGGGGGGAGTCGAAAAACTGTTTTTT,CASSLGFSGGVEKLFF
-,-,TRBJ2-1,TRBV4-3,TGCGCCAGCAGCCTCTCGCCCCTTGGGAGTTCCTACAATGAGCAGTTCTTC,CASSLSPLGSSYNEQFF
few,-,TRBJ1-6,TRBV28,TGTGCCAGCAAAGGTTCGGACGGTTTTTCACCCCTCCACTTT,CASKGSDGFSPLHF
-,-,TRBJ2-7,TRBV20-1,TGCAGTGCTAGGGTCCCCCTAGGGACCAACTCCTACGAGCAGTACTTC,CSARVPLGTNSYEQYF
-,TRBD1,TRBJ2-7,TRBV30,TGTGCCTGGAGTGACAGGGGCCCCTACGAGCAGTACTTC,CAWSDRGPYEQYF
few,-,TRBJ2-1,TRBV2,TGTGCCAGCAGTGAGTTTAGGGCTAATGAGCAGTTCTTC,CASSEFRANEQFF
-,-,TRBJ1-2,TRBV19,TGTGCCAGTAGTCCGACACCAGGGGCCTATGGCTACACCTTC,CASSPTPGAYGYTF
-,-,TRBJ1-5,TRBV12-3/TRBV12-4,TGTGCCAGCAGTTCTGTCTCCGGGGGGCCCCAGCATTTT,CASSSVSGGPQHF
-,TRBD2,TRBJ2-7,TRBV6-1,TGTGCCAGCGCTAGCGGGGTAACCTACGAGCAGTACTTC,CASASGVTYEQYF
-,TRBD2,TRBJ2-7,TRBV28,TGTGCCAGCAGTTTATTCGGGGGGACCAGCTCCTACGAGCAGTACTTC,CASSLFGGTSSYEQYF
-,TRBD2,TRBJ2-1,TRBV28,TGTGCCAGCAGTGCGGGAGGGCTTCATGAGCAGTTCTTC,CASSAGGLHEQFF
once,-,TRBJ1-3,TRBV11-3,TGTGCCAGCAGCAGCCGGGACAACGAGTGGAACACCATATATTTT,CASSSRDNEWNTIYF
-,TRBD2,TRBJ2-2,TRBV7-3,TGTACCAGCAGCCGTCCGACTAGCGGGTCGGGGCGTAGGGAGCTGTTTTTT,CTSSRPTSGSGRRELFF
-,TRBD1,TRBJ2-1,TRBV5-5,TGTGCCAGCAGCCCAAACGCGGGACAGGTCATTGAGCAGTTCTTC,CASSPNAGQVIEQFF
-,TRBD2,TRBJ2-5,TRBV19,TGTGCCAGTAGCAGCGGGGCGCGGGAGACCCAGTACTTC,CASSSGARETQYF
-,-,TRBJ2-1,TRBV7-2,TGTGCCAGCAGCTCGGAAGGCAGCTCCTACAATGAGCAGTTCTTC,CASSSEGSSYNEQFF
few,-,TRBJ2-7,TRBV7-9,TGTGCCAGCAGCCCAAACTCCGGGGGCGAGCAGTACTTC,CASSPNSGGEQYF
-,-,TRBJ2-5,TRBV5-1,TGCGCCAGCAGCCCGGCCCCCCCTCAAGAGACCCAGTACTTC,CASSPAPPQETQYF
few,TRBD1,TRBJ1-2,TRBV6-2/TRBV6-3,TGTGCCAGCAGTTACCCCGGACAGGGTGACTATGGCTACACCTTC,CASSYPGQGDYGYTF
-,TRBD1,TRBJ1-1,TRBV19,TGTGCCAGTACCCGGACAGGGCCTAACACTGAAGCTTTCTTT,CASTRTGPNTEAFF
-,TRBD1,TRBJ2-1,TRBV7-9,TGTGCCAGCAGCTTAGCCGGGACAGGAGTAAATGAGCAGTTCTTC,CASSLAGTGVNEQFF
-,TRBD1,TRBJ1-6,TRBV10-3,TGTGCCGCGCGGACAGGGAAAAGTTATAACTCACCCCTCCACTTT,CAARTGKSYNSPLHF
few,-,TRBJ1-2,TRBV7-2,TGTGCCAGCAGCCCATATCCCCTGAACTATGGCTACACCTTC,CASSPYPLNYGYTF
many,-,TRBJ1-1,TRBV7-2,TGTGCCAGCAGCACCGGAGGGATTCTGAACACTGAAGCTTTCTTT,CASSTGGILNTEAFF
-,TRBD1,TRBJ2-4,TRBV7-2,TGTGCCAGCAGCGCCCGGGACAGGGTAAACATTCAGTACTTC,CASSARDRVNIQYF